This TCR beta chain was profiled in a study of Ad26.COV2.S vaccination and SARS-CoV-2 variants. Clones were read by immunoSEQ multiplex PCR, and TCRdb kept only the in-frame ones, dropping some. The sample lists around 320,000 clones, roughly 80% occurring once. Treatment given: 15 to 20 received Ad26.COV2.S at low or high dose, single or two shots; roughly five received placebo; per-sample allocation not given. Collection of samples fell on day 63 after the first vaccine or placebo injection. Cohort 1b enrolled adults aged 18-55 years in Boston. This clone was detected a few times. V was clipped by 4 bases and J by 3 bases; unmatched bases: 14. This CDR3 has 17 amino acids. Germline CDR1 and CDR2: SEHNR and FQNEAQ (reference sequence).

The chain couples TRBV7-9 to TRBJ2-7; 8 bases are a match to TRBD1. The source was peripheral blood, collected in a trial of Ad26.COV2.S vaccine versus placebo. The TCR comes from a person between 18 and 65 years old who received the Ad26.COV2.S COVID-19 vaccine or a placebo. The CDR3 sequence is CASSSPGADRGFYEQYF. In DNA, the CDR3 is TGTGCCAGCAGCTCCCCCGGGGCTGACAGGGGCTTCTACGAGCAGTACTTC.